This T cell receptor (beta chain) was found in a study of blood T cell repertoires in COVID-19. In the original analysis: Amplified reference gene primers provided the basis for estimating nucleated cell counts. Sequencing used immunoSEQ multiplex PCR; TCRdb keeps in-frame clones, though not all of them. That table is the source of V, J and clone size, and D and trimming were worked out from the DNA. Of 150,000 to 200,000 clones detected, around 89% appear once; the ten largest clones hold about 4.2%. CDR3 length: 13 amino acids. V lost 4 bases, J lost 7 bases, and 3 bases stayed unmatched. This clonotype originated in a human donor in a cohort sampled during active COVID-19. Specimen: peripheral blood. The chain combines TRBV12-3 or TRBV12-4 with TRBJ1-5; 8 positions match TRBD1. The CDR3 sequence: CASSWDRSQPQHF. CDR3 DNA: TGTGCCAGCAGTTGGGACAGGTCCCAGCCCCAGCATTTT.